The 3 T cell receptor beta chains reported below all come from one sample, sequenced in a study of T cells in Graves' hyperthyroidism and ophthalmopathy. Amplification yielded TCR beta CDR3 regions, with RNA transcripts as the source. HTBI primers were used for first-round RT-PCR of the TCR CDR3. TCRdb fed the multiplex PCR reads into MiXCR, producing one record per CDR3 protein. The data contain 450,000 to 700,000 distinct CDR3 sequences, just over 45% of them seen just once; the ten biggest clones take up around 17%. The specimen sequenced was peripheral blood or thyroid tissue (not recorded which). These receptors were collected from an adult woman with Graves' disease, either hyperthyroidism or ophthalmopathy (not recorded which).

Worth noting for this clonotype: This could be a read error, since a much larger clone is one nucleotide away. V gene TRBV7-8 combines with J gene TRBJ1-6, with D hard to call. Germline loops: CDR1 SGHVS, CDR2 FQNEAQ. This CDR3 spans 13 amino acids. The CDR3 loop is CVSTRARNSPLHF. In nucleotides, the CDR3 is TGTGTCAGCACCCGGGCCCGAAATTCACCCCTCCACTTT. The full variable domain, its missing parts supplied by reference TRBV7-8 and TRBJ1-6, is GAGVSQSPRYKVAKRGQDVALRCDPISGHVSLFWYQQALGQGPEFLTYFQNEAQLDKSGLPSDRFFAERPEGSVSTLKIQRTQQEDSAVYLCVSTRARNSPLHFGNGTRLTVT.

The V and J genes are TRBV6-6 and TRBJ1-1, with D maybe TRBD1 (6 bases). Germline loops: CDR1 MNHNY, CDR2 SVGAGI (reference sequence). The length of the CDR3 is 14 residues. V shed 5 bases and J shed 4 bases, with 14 bases lying between them. CDR3 nucleotides: TGTGCCAGCAGTGAAGCCCCAGGGGCCACTGAAGCTTTCTTT. Amino acids: CASSEAPGATEAFF.

This clonotype was seen repeatedly, ten times or more. The chain recombines TRBV28 with TRBJ2-5, with a weak D call TRBD2 (6 bases). Germline lookup yields CDR1 MDHEN and CDR2 SYDVKM. V lost 4 bases and J 7 bases, leaving 16 bases between the germline ends. The CDR3 is 14 residues long. In nucleotides, the CDR3 is TGTGCCAGCAGTTCCGACGTCCCCGGGAGGACCCAGTACTTC. The encoded protein is CASSSDVPGRTQYF.